This T cell receptor beta chain was captured by sequencing in a study of beta chain features in type 1 diabetes. Across the whole study: Patients were similar to healthy donors in age and gender (as well as in cell yields).

General study results and limits: When Type 1 diabetes patients were examined, their TCRB CDR3s proved moderately but significantly shorter in all four CD4+ subsets.

cDNA synthesis used the whole RNA isolate, giving expressed TCRB sequences. Read counts averaged approximately 3.6 million for samples of naive, central memory and regulatory T cells. Profiling relied on immunoSEQ multiplex PCR, and the TCRdb table lists in-frame clones only, not all of them. Of 95,000 to 150,000 clones in the sample, roughly 17% were seen once. V gave up 4 bases and J gave up 6 bases, with 15 bases separating them. Looked up from germline, CDR1 is SGHDT and CDR2 is YYEEEE. The CDR3 consists of 14 residues. This clone was counted at least ten times. Its cognate antigen is unknown. The collection from each donor was one heparinised blood draw averaging around 120 mL. Sorting based on CD45RO/CCR7/CD25/CD127/CD95/CD27 separated CD4+ naive, central memory, regulatory and stem cell-like memory cells.

The sequence came from a young man with type 1 diabetes. The sequenced sample consisted of central memory CD4+ T cells from blood. V usage is TRBV5-6 and J usage is TRBJ2-3; TRBD2 is a possible D gene (6 bases). The CDR3 sequence is CASSPSTGEDTQYF. CDR3 nucleotides: TGTGCCAGCAGCCCATCGACGGGGGAGGATACGCAGTATTTT.